These T cell receptor beta chains were read from a single sample in a study of CD8 T cells in ankylosing spondylitis. TCRdb passed the 5' RACE reads through MiXCR, listing each CDR3 protein once. The table has approximately 300,000 distinct CDR3 sequences, approximately 8.2% seen once; the top ten hold about 15%. The sequenced sample consisted of blood, either unsorted or a sorted T cell fraction (not recorded which). These receptors were collected from a male donor with ankylosing spondylitis. The CDR3 runs from the conserved cysteine through the conserved F or W. A D gene is named only where the DNA matches it firmly.

j_gene: TRBJ1-5; v_gene: TRBV5-1; d_gene: .; CDR3aa: CASSLAGDPQPQHF
j_gene: TRBJ2-1; v_gene: TRBV2; d_gene: .; CDR3aa: CAAVRQGSYNEQFF
j_gene: TRBJ2-7; v_gene: TRBV3-1; d_gene: .; CDR3aa: CASSQGQGKDEQYF
j_gene: TRBJ2-3; v_gene: TRBV11-3; d_gene: .; CDR3aa: CASSFLGVTDTQYF
j_gene: TRBJ2-7; v_gene: TRBV4-1; d_gene: .; CDR3aa: CASSQGRVGVGLEQYF
j_gene: TRBJ2-7; v_gene: TRBV12-3/TRBV12-4; d_gene: TRBD1; CDR3aa: CASSSGTGKYEQYF
j_gene: TRBJ2-3; v_gene: TRBV11-1; d_gene: TRBD2; CDR3aa: CASSHPGLAGASSTDTQYF
j_gene: TRBJ2-1; v_gene: TRBV11-2; d_gene: TRBD2; CDR3aa: CASSLDPRTSGSNSNEQFF
j_gene: TRBJ2-7; v_gene: TRBV7-2; d_gene: .; CDR3aa: CASSLVGSGLPYEQYF
j_gene: TRBJ2-7; v_gene: TRBV11-2; d_gene: .; CDR3aa: CASSLYQSSYEQYF
j_gene: TRBJ2-7; v_gene: TRBV20-1; d_gene: .; CDR3aa: CSAREYEQYF
j_gene: TRBJ2-2; v_gene: TRBV20-1; d_gene: .; CDR3aa: CSARVWGVANTGELFF
j_gene: TRBJ2-7; v_gene: TRBV7-2; d_gene: TRBD2; CDR3aa: CASSLGLAGIYEQYF
j_gene: TRBJ1-5; v_gene: TRBV6-6; d_gene: TRBD1; CDR3aa: CASSRHRGQPQHF
j_gene: TRBJ2-1; v_gene: TRBV27; d_gene: TRBD2; CDR3aa: CASNLGLAATYNEQFF
j_gene: TRBJ2-2; v_gene: TRBV7-3; d_gene: .; CDR3aa: CASSPQGGSFGELFF
j_gene: TRBJ1-1; v_gene: TRBV7-3; d_gene: .; CDR3aa: CASSSQGNTEAFF
j_gene: TRBJ2-7; v_gene: TRBV28; d_gene: TRBD1; CDR3aa: CASSYPTGTAYEQYF
j_gene: TRBJ2-7; v_gene: TRBV29-1; d_gene: .; CDR3aa: CSVCVGSSYEQYF
j_gene: TRBJ2-1; v_gene: TRBV18; d_gene: TRBD2; CDR3aa: CASSPERTSGSLLPFF
j_gene: TRBJ1-1; v_gene: TRBV24-1; d_gene: TRBD1; CDR3aa: CATKGARNTEAFF
j_gene: TRBJ2-5; v_gene: TRBV7-9; d_gene: TRBD1; CDR3aa: CASSDLGQGAVGTQYF
j_gene: TRBJ2-1; v_gene: TRBV5-6; d_gene: .; CDR3aa: CASSLGGTLYNEQFF
j_gene: TRBJ2-7; v_gene: TRBV7-6; d_gene: TRBD1; CDR3aa: CASSLRQGRYEQYF
j_gene: TRBJ2-2; v_gene: TRBV15; d_gene: TRBD1; CDR3aa: CATSRTTGGAGELFF
j_gene: TRBJ2-7; v_gene: TRBV20-1; d_gene: TRBD1; CDR3aa: CSAERGTGGYEQYF
j_gene: TRBJ1-2; v_gene: TRBV20-1; d_gene: .; CDR3aa: CSARVGGYGYTF
j_gene: TRBJ2-1; v_gene: TRBV7-2; d_gene: .; CDR3aa: CASDRAPLDNEQFF
j_gene: TRBJ2-1; v_gene: TRBV19; d_gene: .; CDR3aa: CASSIRRGGDNEQFF
j_gene: TRBJ1-4; v_gene: TRBV20-1; d_gene: TRBD1; CDR3aa: CSATRTGARGEKLFF
j_gene: TRBJ2-1; v_gene: TRBV5-1; d_gene: .; CDR3aa: CASSFGFYNEQFF
j_gene: TRBJ1-5; v_gene: TRBV10-3; d_gene: TRBD1; CDR3aa: CAISESGTGSNQPQHF
j_gene: TRBJ1-5; v_gene: TRBV5-6; d_gene: .; CDR3aa: CASSRGPSNQPQHF
j_gene: TRBJ2-3; v_gene: TRBV29-1; d_gene: .; CDR3aa: CSVEDQGSLTDTQYF
j_gene: TRBJ1-4; v_gene: TRBV4-3; d_gene: .; CDR3aa: CASSQEAGAGGEKLFF
j_gene: TRBJ2-1; v_gene: TRBV7-6; d_gene: .; CDR3aa: CASSFRATDSYNEQFF
j_gene: TRBJ2-5; v_gene: TRBV5-4; d_gene: TRBD2; CDR3aa: CASSLAGDRETQYF